This passage covers 19 T cell receptor beta chains from one sample sequenced in a study of metastatic and nonmetastatic thyroid tumors. From the PCR reads, TCRdb re-called clones with MiXCR. This table holds about 6,800 clones, roughly 3.5% found once. Ahead of thyroid surgery, no patient had received treatment of any kind. The sequencing input was tumor tissue. The receptors shown here come from a female donor with papillary thyroid cancer or a benign thyroid nodule (not recorded which). Some clones in this sample may be carry-over from other donors' samples.

At least ten counts were recorded for this clone. The chain is built from TRBV3-1 and TRBJ2-1, with 9 positions matching TRBD1. Looked up from germline, CDR1 is LGHDT and CDR2 is YNNKEL (reference sequence). The V and J ends lost 3 bases and 9 bases, in that order; junction bases with no gene match: 9. This CDR3 comprises 15 residues. The CDR3 coding sequence is TGTGCCAGCAGCCACGCAGGACAGGGGTGGCTTGAGCAGTTCTTC. The encoded protein is CASSHAGQGWLEQFF.

This clone ranks as medium-sized. CDR3: CASSSLITGTGFPEAFF. The CDR3 nucleotides are TGTGCCAGTAGTTCTTTGATCACCGGGACAGGCTTTCCTGAAGCTTTCTTT. The chain couples TRBV19 to TRBJ1-1, with 8 bases that match TRBD1. This CDR3 is built from 17 residues. Per the germline V gene, CDR1 is LNHDA and CDR2 is SQIVND (reference sequence). The V and J ends lost 5 bases and 6 bases, in that order; junction bases with no gene match: 17.

This clone is medium-sized in the sample. The chain carries TRBV4-1 and TRBJ2-7, with 8 bases aligning to TRBD2. The CDR3 sequence is 16 residues long. V shed 1 base, J shed 1 base, and the junction held 6 bases outside the gene matches. Germline CDR1 MGHRA, CDR2 YSYEKL. The CDR3 DNA sequence: TGCGCCAGCAGCCAAGTTCACGGGAGGGGGTCCTACGAGCAGTACTTC. It codes for CASSQVHGRGSYEQYF.

This clone was detected many times. A much larger clone lies one base from this, so it may be a read error. The chain combines TRBV2 with TRBJ2-7; D possibly uses TRBD1 or TRBD2 (5 bases each). This CDR3 comprises 15 residues. The V and J ends lost 8 bases and 6 bases respectively, with 23 bases between them. The germline V gene has CDR1 SNHLY and CDR2 FYNNEI. CDR3 DNA sequence: TGTGCCAGCGGTGGGGGTGGGGGTTCTACTGGCGAGCAGTACTTC. The encoded protein is CASGGGGGSTGEQYF.

By sample fraction, this clone is medium-sized. The CDR3 DNA is TGCGCCAGCAGCTTGGTTGGAATCACCCCGAACACCGGGGAGCTGTTTTTT. As protein: CASSLVGITPNTGELFF. The chain links TRBV5-1 to TRBJ2-2; no reliable D call. The CDR3 covers 17 residues. The V end was cut by 0 bases, the J end by 0 bases, with 12 bases between. In germline, CDR1 is SGHRS, CDR2 YFSETQ.

This clone was seen many times. The chain uses TRBV24-1 and TRBJ2-1; D might be TRBD2 (7 bases). CDR1 is KGHDR, CDR2 SFDVKD, per germline. The ends were cut back, 5 bases at V and 6 bases at J, with 19 bases in the middle. CDR3 length: 16 amino acids. Written as DNA, the CDR3 is TGTGCCACCAGTGGTGCAGGGGAGGGGATACTCAATGAGCAGTTCTTC. Its protein is CATSGAGEGILNEQFF.

By share, this clone counts as medium-sized. The gene calls are TRBV6-4 and TRBJ2-2, with D unclear. The ends were cut back, 3 bases at V and 4 bases at J, with 12 bases in the middle. The germline V gene encodes CDR1 MRHNA and CDR2 SNTAGT. There are 15 residues in the CDR3. Here the CDR3 DNA reads TGTGCCAGCAGTGAATCCAGCGTTGGCACCGGGGAGCTGTTTTTT. This sequence encodes CASSESSVGTGELFF.

Comment on this clone: A much larger clone differs from this one at a single base, so this may be a read error. The chain links TRBV7-9 to TRBJ1-1; D is undetermined. Germline CDR1 reads SEHNR; CDR2 reads FQNEAQ (reference sequence). The CDR3 extends over 14 amino acids. Between the trimmed V and J ends, which lost 6 bases and 6 bases, there was a span of 17 bases. The CDR3 DNA reads as TGTGCCAGCAGATTGAGTCTTCCGGGAGCTGAAGCTTTCTTT. This gives the protein CASRLSLPGAEAFF.

This clone was picked up many times. The chain is built from TRBV14 and TRBJ2-1, with D possibly being TRBD1 (6 bases). This CDR3 has 13 residues. The V end was cut by 4 bases, the J end by 10 bases, with 14 bases between. The germline CDR1 and CDR2 sequences are SGHDN and FVKESK. The CDR3 bases are TGTGCCAGCAGCCTCCGTACTAGGGGGGAGCAGTTCTTC. This gives the protein CASSLRTRGEQFF. The full variable domain, with the rest looked up from reference TRBV14 and TRBJ2-1, is EAGVTQFPSHSVIEKGQTVTLRCDPISGHDNLYWYRRVMGKEIKFLLHFVKESKQDESGMPNNRFLAERTGGTYSTLKVQPAELEDSGVYFCASSLRTRGEQFFGPGTRLTVL.

In its sample, this clone is medium-sized. V and J are TRBV27 and TRBJ1-1; 7 nucleotides align to TRBD1. The V gene end was trimmed by 5 bases and the J gene end by 9 bases; junction bases not matched to a gene: 9. In germline, CDR1 is MNHEY, CDR2 SMNVEV (reference sequence). The CDR3 has 13 residues. The CDR3 DNA reads as TGTGCCAGCAGTCCCCCCCAGGGGGGGCAAGCTTTCTTT. This gives the protein CASSPPQGGQAFF.

This clone was picked up many times. This chain links TRBV7-2 with TRBJ2-1, with no clear D. Germline V gene lookup returns CDR1 SGHTA and CDR2 FQGNSA. This CDR3 spans 13 amino acids. The V gene lost 5 bases and the J gene lost 8 bases, with 13 bases spanning the gap. The CDR3 region is CASSLRPRDEQFF. CDR3 coding DNA: TGTGCCAGCAGCCTTAGACCCCGTGATGAGCAGTTCTTC.

This clone appeared many times. The rearrangement links TRBV30 to TRBJ2-7; maybe TRBD2 (6 bases). The CDR3 consists of 13 residues. Germline values: CDR1 GTSNPN, CDR2 SVGIG (reference sequence). V shed 7 bases and J shed 0 bases, with 13 bases lying between them. CDR3 sequence (DNA): TGTGCCTCGAGGTTCGGGAGCTCCTACGAGCAGTACTTC. It translates to CASRFGSSYEQYF.

This clone is labeled medium-sized. The rearrangement links TRBV19 to TRBJ2-3; 9 nucleotides agree with TRBD1. This CDR3 spans 16 amino acids. CDR1 and CDR2 from the germline V gene are LNHDA and SQIVND (reference sequence). J lost 0 bases, V lost 5 bases, and 6 bases had no gene match. The CDR3 DNA is TGTGCCAGTAGTCGCAACAGGGGGCAAAGCACAGATACGCAGTATTTT. As protein: CASSRNRGQSTDTQYF. Variable domain in full (rest from reference TRBV19 and TRBJ2-3): DGGITQSPKYLFRKEGQNVTLSCEQNLNHDAMYWYRQDPGQGLRLIYYSQIVNDFQKGDIAEGYSVSREKKESFPLTVTSAQKNPTAFYLCASSRNRGQSTDTQYFGPGTRLTVL.

This clone was detected a few times. It is likely a read error, because the conserved phenylalanine at the end of the CDR3 is missing. The chain has TRBV20-1 and TRBJ2-7; a possible D gene is TRBD2 (5 bases). This CDR3 has 15 residues. Looked up from germline, CDR1 is DFQATT and CDR2 is SNEGSKA (reference sequence). V shed 5 bases and J shed 0 bases, with 17 bases lying between them. The CDR3 DNA reads as TGCAGTGCTGACCTACGAGGGCAGCACTCCTACGAGCAGTACCTC. Its protein product is CSADLRGQHSYEQYL.

This clone was detected many times. Possible read error: a much larger clone is one base away. As DNA, the CDR3 is TGCAGTGCTAGCACTAGCGGGACCTACAATGAGCAGTCCTTC. Translating gives CSASTSGTYNEQSF. J is TRBJ2-1 and V is TRBV20-1; 10 bases align to TRBD2. The CDR3 runs to 14 residues. Germline V gene sequence: CDR1 DFQATT, CDR2 SNEGSKA (reference sequence).

This clone qualifies as medium-sized. This sequence joins TRBV20-1 and TRBJ2-7; possibly TRBD2 for D (7 bases). The V end was cut by 0 bases, the J end by 1 base, with 16 bases between. This CDR3 is 16 amino acids long. Germline assignment: CDR1 DFQATT and CDR2 SNEGSKA (reference sequence). This CDR3 reads CSAREAGTITSYEQYF. In nucleotides, the CDR3 is TGCAGTGCTAGAGAAGCGGGGACAATCACTTCCTACGAGCAGTACTTC.

This clone occurred many times. The chain is built from TRBV4-1 and TRBJ2-5; 9 bases line up with TRBD2. The V gene's germline CDR1 is MGHRA and CDR2 YSYEKL. Trimming at V came to 2 bases and at J to 5 bases, leaving 6 bases not matched to a gene. There are 15 residues in the CDR3. In nucleotides, the CDR3 is TGCGCCAGCAGCCAATGGGGTAGCGGGAGTGAGACCCAGTACTTC. Translated: CASSQWGSGSETQYF.

Only a few counts were recorded for this clone. Its ends do not fully match the called genes, so a read error is possible. CDR3 nucleotides: TGTACCATCAGTGACAACGCCCGGGCAGTCTCCTACGAGCAGTACTTC. Its protein is CTISDNARAVSYEQYF. The V call is TRBV10-3, the J call TRBJ2-7; D uncertain. The CDR3 extends over 16 amino acids. The germline V gene encodes CDR1 ENHRY and CDR2 SYGVKD.

This clone occurred many times. The chain links TRBV10-1 to TRBJ2-5; 10 positions agree with TRBD2. V gave up 2 bases and J gave up 4 bases; unmatched junction bases: 7. Germline CDR1 WNHNN, CDR2 SYGVQD (reference sequence). This CDR3 has 16 amino acids. CDR3: CASSERLAGAVETQYF. CDR3 nucleotide sequence: TGCGCCAGCAGTGAGCGGCTAGCGGGAGCAGTAGAGACCCAGTACTTC.